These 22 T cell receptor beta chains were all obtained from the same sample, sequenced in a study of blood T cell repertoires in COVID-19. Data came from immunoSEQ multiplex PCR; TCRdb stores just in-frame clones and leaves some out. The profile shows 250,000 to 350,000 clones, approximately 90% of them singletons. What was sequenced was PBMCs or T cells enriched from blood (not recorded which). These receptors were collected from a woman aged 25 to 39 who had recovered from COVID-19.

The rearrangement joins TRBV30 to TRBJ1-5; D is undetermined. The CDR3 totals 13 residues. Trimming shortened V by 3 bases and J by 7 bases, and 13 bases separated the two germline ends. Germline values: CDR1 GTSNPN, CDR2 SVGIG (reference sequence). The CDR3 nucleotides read TGTGCCTGGAGCCGCGGGGATGGCCAGCCCCAGCATTTT. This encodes CAWSRGDGQPQHF.

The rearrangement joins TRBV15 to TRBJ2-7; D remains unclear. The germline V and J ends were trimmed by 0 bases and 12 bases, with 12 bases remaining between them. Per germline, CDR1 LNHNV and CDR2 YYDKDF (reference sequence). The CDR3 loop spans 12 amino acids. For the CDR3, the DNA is TGTGCCACCAGCAGAGATCACGAATCGCGGTACTTC. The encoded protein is CATSRDHESRYF.

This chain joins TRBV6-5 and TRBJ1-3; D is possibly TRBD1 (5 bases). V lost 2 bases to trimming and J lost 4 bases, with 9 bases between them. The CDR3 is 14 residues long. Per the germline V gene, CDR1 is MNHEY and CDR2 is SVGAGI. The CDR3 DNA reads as TGTGCCAGCAGTTACGGGGCGCTGGGAAACACCATATATTTT. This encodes CASSYGALGNTIYF.

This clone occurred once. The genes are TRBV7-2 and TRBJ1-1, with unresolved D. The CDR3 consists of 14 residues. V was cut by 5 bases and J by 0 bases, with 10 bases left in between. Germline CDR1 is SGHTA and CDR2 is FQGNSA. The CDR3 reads CASSIGTMNTEAFF. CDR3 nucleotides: TGTGCCAGCAGCATAGGCACTATGAACACTGAAGCTTTCTTT.

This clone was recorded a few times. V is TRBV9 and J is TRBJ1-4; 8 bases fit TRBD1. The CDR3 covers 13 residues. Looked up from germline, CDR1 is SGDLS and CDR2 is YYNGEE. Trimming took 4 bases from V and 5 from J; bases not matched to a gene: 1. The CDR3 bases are TGTGCCAGCAGCCGGACAGGGAATGAAAAACTGTTTTTT. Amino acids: CASSRTGNEKLFF.

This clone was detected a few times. The CDR3 protein is CASSIGGGGGNQPQHF. CDR3 coding DNA: TGTGCCAGTAGTATAGGAGGGGGGGGCGGCAATCAGCCCCAGCATTTT. The genes are TRBV19 and TRBJ1-5; a possible D gene is TRBD1 (6 bases). The V end was cut by 1 base, the J end by 2 bases, with 12 bases between. The CDR3 contains 16 residues. Germline V gene lookup returns CDR1 LNHDA and CDR2 SQIVND (reference sequence).

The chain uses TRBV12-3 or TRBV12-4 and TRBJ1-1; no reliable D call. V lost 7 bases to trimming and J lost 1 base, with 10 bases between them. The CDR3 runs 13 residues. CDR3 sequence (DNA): TGTGCCAGCACTCGAACAGAGAACACTGAAGCTTTCTTT. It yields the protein CASTRTENTEAFF.

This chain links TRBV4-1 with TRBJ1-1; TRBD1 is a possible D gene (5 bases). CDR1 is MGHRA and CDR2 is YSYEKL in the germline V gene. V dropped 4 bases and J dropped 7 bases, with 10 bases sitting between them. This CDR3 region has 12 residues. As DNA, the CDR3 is TGCGCCAGCAGCCCCGGGACTTTTGAAGCTTTCTTT. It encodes CASSPGTFEAFF.

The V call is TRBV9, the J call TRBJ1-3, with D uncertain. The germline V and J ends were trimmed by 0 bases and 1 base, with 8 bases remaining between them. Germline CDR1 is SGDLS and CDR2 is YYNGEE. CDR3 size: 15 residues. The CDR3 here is CASSVAPGSGNTIYF. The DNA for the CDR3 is TGTGCCAGCAGCGTAGCACCCGGGTCTGGAAACACCATATATTTT.

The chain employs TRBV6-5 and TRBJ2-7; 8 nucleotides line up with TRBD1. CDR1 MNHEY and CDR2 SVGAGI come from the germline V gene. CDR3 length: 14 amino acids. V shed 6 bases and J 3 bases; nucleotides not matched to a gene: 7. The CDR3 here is CASRMDRVIYEQYF. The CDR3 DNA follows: TGTGCCAGCAGGATGGACAGGGTAATCTACGAGCAGTACTTC.

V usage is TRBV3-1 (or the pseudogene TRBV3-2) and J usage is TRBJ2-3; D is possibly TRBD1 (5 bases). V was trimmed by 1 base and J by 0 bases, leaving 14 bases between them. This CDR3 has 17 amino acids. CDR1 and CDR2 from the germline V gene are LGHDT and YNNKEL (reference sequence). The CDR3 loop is CASSQAGGAHSTDTQYF. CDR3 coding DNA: TGTGCCAGCAGCCAAGCGGGTGGGGCCCATAGCACAGATACGCAGTATTTT.

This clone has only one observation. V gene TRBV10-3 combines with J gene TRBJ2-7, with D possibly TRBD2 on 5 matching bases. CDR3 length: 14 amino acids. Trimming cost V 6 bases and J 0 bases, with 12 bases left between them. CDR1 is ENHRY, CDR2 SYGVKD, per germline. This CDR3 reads CAIRDSTHSYEQYF. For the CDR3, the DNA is TGTGCCATCAGGGACTCCACTCACTCCTACGAGCAGTACTTC.

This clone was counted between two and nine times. The CDR3 protein is CAISESRVGQVYGYTF. CDR3 nucleotide sequence: TGTGCCATCAGTGAGTCGAGGGTGGGACAGGTCTATGGCTACACCTTC. V usage is TRBV10-3 and J usage is TRBJ1-2; 8 bases fit TRBD1. Unmatched junction bases numbered 7, after V lost 0 bases and J lost 4 bases. Germline V gives CDR1 ENHRY, CDR2 SYGVKD. This CDR3 is built from 16 residues.

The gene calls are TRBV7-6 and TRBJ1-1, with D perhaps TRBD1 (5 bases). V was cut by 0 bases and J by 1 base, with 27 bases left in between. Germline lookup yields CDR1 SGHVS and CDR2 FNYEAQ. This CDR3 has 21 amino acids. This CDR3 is CASSLAVGSALGALSNTEAFF. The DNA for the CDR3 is TGTGCCAGCAGCTTAGCCGTTGGTTCCGCTCTAGGGGCCCTCTCGAACACTGAAGCTTTCTTT.

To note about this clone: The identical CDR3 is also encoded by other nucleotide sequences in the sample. CDR3 in DNA: TGTGCCAGCAGCTTAGGCGGGGATCAGCCCCAGCATTTT. It yields the protein CASSLGGDQPQHF. The chain uses TRBV7-9 and TRBJ1-5; D is ambiguous. The CDR3 has 13 residues. V was cut by 1 base and J by 5 bases, with 6 bases left in between. Germline V gene sequence: CDR1 SEHNR, CDR2 FQNEAQ (reference sequence).

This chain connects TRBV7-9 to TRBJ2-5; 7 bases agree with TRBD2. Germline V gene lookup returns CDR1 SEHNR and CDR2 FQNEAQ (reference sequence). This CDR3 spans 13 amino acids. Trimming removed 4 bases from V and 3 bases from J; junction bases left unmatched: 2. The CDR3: CASSWDYKETQYF. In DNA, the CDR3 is TGTGCCAGCAGCTGGGACTATAAAGAGACCCAGTACTTC.

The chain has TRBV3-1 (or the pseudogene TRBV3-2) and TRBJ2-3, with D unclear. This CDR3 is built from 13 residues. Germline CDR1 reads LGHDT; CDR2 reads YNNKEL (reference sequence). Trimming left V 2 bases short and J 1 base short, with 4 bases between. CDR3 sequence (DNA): TGTGCCAGCAGCCAACGGGGCACAGATACGCAGTATTTT. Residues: CASSQRGTDTQYF.

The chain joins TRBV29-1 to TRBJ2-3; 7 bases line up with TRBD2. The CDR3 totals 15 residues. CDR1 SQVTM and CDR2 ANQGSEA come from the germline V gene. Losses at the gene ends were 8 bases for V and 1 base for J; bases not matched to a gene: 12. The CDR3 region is CSMKLGGIGTDTQYF. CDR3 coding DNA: TGCAGCATGAAGTTGGGGGGGATTGGCACAGATACGCAGTATTTT.

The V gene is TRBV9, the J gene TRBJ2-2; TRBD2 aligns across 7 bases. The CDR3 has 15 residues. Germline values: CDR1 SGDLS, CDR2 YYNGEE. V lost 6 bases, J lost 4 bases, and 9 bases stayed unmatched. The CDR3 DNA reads TGTGCCAGCACCCCCAGCGGGGCAGGCACCGGGGAGCTGTTTTTT. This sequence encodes CASTPSGAGTGELFF.

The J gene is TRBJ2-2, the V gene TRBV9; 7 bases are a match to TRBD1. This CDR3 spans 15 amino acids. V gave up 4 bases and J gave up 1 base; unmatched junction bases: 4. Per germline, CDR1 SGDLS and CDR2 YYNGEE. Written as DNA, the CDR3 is TGTGCCAGCAGCACCCGGACAGGGAACACCGGGGAGCTGTTTTTT. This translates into CASSTRTGNTGELFF.

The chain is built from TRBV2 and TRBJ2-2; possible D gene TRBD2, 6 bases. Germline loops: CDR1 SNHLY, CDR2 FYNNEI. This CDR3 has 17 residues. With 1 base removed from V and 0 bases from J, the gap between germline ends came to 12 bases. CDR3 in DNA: TGTGCCAGCAGTGAAGTAATGGCGGGGCCGAACACCGGGGAGCTGTTTTTT. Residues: CASSEVMAGPNTGELFF.

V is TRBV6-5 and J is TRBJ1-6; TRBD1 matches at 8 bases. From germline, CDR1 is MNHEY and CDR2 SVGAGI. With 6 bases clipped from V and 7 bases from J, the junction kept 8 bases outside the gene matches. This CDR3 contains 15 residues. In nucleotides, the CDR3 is TGTGCCAGCAGCGATGTAGACAGGGGAAATTCACCCCTCCACTTT. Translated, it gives CASSDVDRGNSPLHF.